This T cell receptor beta chain comes out of a study of vaccination effects on CD4 cells after COVID-19. In the study overall: Each person got two doses of an mRNA SARS-CoV-2 vaccine, BNT162b2 or mRNA-1273.

The V gene's germline CDR1 is MNHEY and CDR2 SVGAGI. CDR3 length: 16 amino acids. V was trimmed by 0 bases and J by 4 bases, leaving 10 bases between them. Repertoires were generated with immunoSEQ multiplex PCR, while TCRdb's copy carries only in-frame clones and drops some. The sample yields around 25,000 clones, approximately 76% seen once. Comments on this clone: Its target is unknown.

Before sequencing took place, the ViraFEST assay used viral peptide pools to expand antigen-specific CD4+ T cells. Following culture for approximately 11 days, CD4+ T cells were isolated. Previously uninfected by SARS-CoV-2, the vaccine recipients also showed negative nucleocapsid antibodies. Roughly 2.1 million PBMC per well were cultured with 8.5 to 10 IU/ml IL-2 and 7.5 to 10 ug/ml peptides. The authors exchanged half the medium for IL-2 medium on days 3 and 7. The origin of this receptor is a human donor who received a COVID-19 vaccine. V and J are TRBV6-5 and TRBJ1-6, with D unclear. Sequences were derived from CD4+ T cells from PBMCs cultured with SARS-CoV-2 spike peptides, sampled before COVID-19 vaccination. The CDR3 loop reads CASSYSGLLYNSPLHF. In DNA form, the CDR3 reads TGTGCCAGCAGTTACTCGGGCCTCCTTTATAATTCACCCCTCCACTTT.